This T cell receptor (beta chain) originates from a study of shared clonotypes between healthy human individuals. Notes on the study in general: Naive CD4 clonotype sharing across four donors was roughly 5%.

This CDR3 has 12 residues. Per the germline V gene, CDR1 is SNHLY and CDR2 is FYNNEI. The V gene lost 6 bases and the J gene lost 4 bases, with 8 bases spanning the gap. CD45RO-negative CD8 cells positively selected for CCR7 made up the naive population, which excluded terminally differentiated effector memory CD45RA+ cells. An approximately 210 ng quantity of DNA, 30,000 to 35,000 T cell genomes, went into the sorted-subset replicate PCRs. TCRdb's copy holds only in-frame clones and misses some; the assay was immunoSEQ multiplex PCR. The sample holds millions of clones, about 92% seen once. Comment on this clone: What it recognizes is unknown.

Sequencing was performed on naive CD8+ T cells from PBMCs. This clonotype originated in a man aged 18 to 35 in good health. Some clones in this sample may be carry-over from other donors' samples. The chain couples TRBV2 to TRBJ2-3; D is uncertain. The CDR3 DNA reads TGTGCCAGCAGCCCTGTACCAGATACGCAGTATTTT. As protein: CASSPVPDTQYF.